The 7 T cell receptor beta chains presented below share a single source sample, sequenced in a study of T cell changes during pregnancy in multiple sclerosis. Assay: immunoSEQ multiplex PCR; the TCRdb copy retains only in-frame clones and omits some. The data show tens of thousands of clones, roughly 89% seen once. This specimen was peripheral blood, taken after pregnancy. The receptors here all came from a female donor in good health, enrolled as a control in a pregnancy study.

CDR3 loop: CASSAQDREDQPQHF. CDR3 DNA: TGTGCCAGCAGCGCCCAGGACAGGGAGGATCAGCCCCAGCATTTT. This sequence joins TRBV7-9 and TRBJ1-5; TRBD1 agrees at 8 bases. The CDR3 runs 15 residues. V gave up 5 bases and J gave up 5 bases; unmatched junction bases: 8. Looked up from germline, CDR1 is SEHNR and CDR2 is FQNEAQ (reference sequence).

The chain carries TRBV11-3 and TRBJ1-4, with 8 bases identical to TRBD1. Germline CDR1 SGHNT, CDR2 YENEEA. The length of the CDR3 is 14 residues. V gave up 4 bases and J gave up 10 bases; unmatched junction bases: 8. CDR3 coding DNA: TGTGCCAGCAGCTCGACAGGGGACTACGGAAAACTGTTTTTT. Translation: CASSSTGDYGKLFF.

The chain recombines TRBV12-5 with TRBJ2-2; weak D call: TRBD1 (6 bases). The V and J ends lost 6 bases and 4 bases respectively, with 18 bases between them. The CDR3 is made up of 16 amino acids. Germline V CDR1 and CDR2: LGHNT, FRNRAP. The CDR3: CASGRPLPGVTGELFF. In DNA form, the CDR3 reads TGTGCTAGTGGACGCCCACTTCCAGGGGTCACCGGGGAGCTGTTTTTT.

The chain carries TRBV11-3 and TRBJ2-4, with TRBD1 as a possible D gene (6 bases). V shed 6 bases and J shed 3 bases, with 9 bases lying between them. The CDR3 extends over 13 amino acids. From germline, CDR1 is SGHNT and CDR2 YENEEA. The CDR3 here is CASRSDSKNIQYF. In nucleotides, the CDR3 is TGTGCCAGCAGATCGGACAGCAAAAACATTCAGTACTTC.

The J gene is TRBJ1-2, the V gene TRBV5-5; unclear D gene. V lost 2 bases and J lost 5, with 7 bases in between. The CDR3 contains 12 residues. The V gene's germline CDR1 is SGHKS and CDR2 YYEKEE (reference sequence). CDR3 coding DNA: TGTGCCAGCAGCTTTGATGAGTATGGCTACACCTTC. It is translated as CASSFDEYGYTF.

This clone appeared once. This rearrangement joins TRBV30 to TRBJ2-6; the D is unclear. The CDR3 runs to 13 residues. Germline V gene sequence: CDR1 GTSNPN, CDR2 SVGIG (reference sequence). Trimming pared 6 bases from V and 11 bases from J, leaving 17 bases between. The CDR3 bases are TGTGCCTGCCACCCACCCCAAGAGGACGTCCTGACTTTC. This codes for CACHPPQEDVLTF.

The V and J genes are TRBV6-5 and TRBJ1-4, with D possibly being TRBD1 (6 bases). Germline V gene lookup returns CDR1 MNHEY and CDR2 SVGAGI. The CDR3 runs to 15 residues. The V gene lost 5 bases and the J gene lost 0 bases, with 10 bases spanning the gap. CDR3 sequence reads: CASSPSGATNEKLFF. CDR3 bases: TGTGCCAGCAGTCCTTCAGGGGCAACTAATGAAAAACTGTTTTTT.